Listed here is a single TCR beta chain. Via MiXCR, TCRdb re-called the RT-PCR reads, giving one row per CDR3 protein. Altogether roughly 790,000 distinct CDR3 sequences are present, about 20% being singletons, with the ten largest covering 10%. The sample is drawn from a study of response to subunit inactivated influenza vaccine. Sequencing used PBMCs from blood, obtained approximately 5 days after vaccination. This TCR was recovered from a man in his fifties who received an inactivated influenza vaccine.

CDR3 nucleotides: TGCAGTGCTAGTATGCCGGAGAACACCGGGGAGCTGTTTTTT. Its translation is CSASMPENTGELFF. This chain uses TRBV20-1 with TRBJ2-2; no definite D call. The length of the CDR3 is 14 residues. The V end was cut by 3 bases, the J end by 1 base, with 9 bases between. CDR1 and CDR2 from the germline V gene are DFQATT and SNEGSKA (reference sequence).